The rows below give T cell receptor beta chains drawn from one sample of a study of T cells in Graves' hyperthyroidism and ophthalmopathy. MiXCR, run by TCRdb on the multiplex PCR reads, gives a single entry per CDR3 protein. The table lists approximately 870,000 distinct CDR3 sequences, 38% of them singletons. The sample consisted of blood. These receptors came from a young man with Graves' hyperthyroidism. CDR3s include the opening cysteine and the closing phenylalanine or tryptophan.

V gene: TRBV5-1; CDR3 protein: CASGFLGQGGSPLHF
V gene: TRBV7-9; CDR3 protein: CASSLAVGGGKLFF
V gene: TRBV29-1; CDR3 protein: CSVASGYQETQYF
V gene: TRBV14; CDR3 protein: CASSPVAGNTGELFF
V gene: TRBV13; CDR3 protein: CASSLGPGWYTEAFF
V gene: TRBV5-1; CDR3 protein: CASSLETGEGNTIYF
V gene: TRBV5-1; CDR3 protein: CASSFTADEQYF
V gene: TRBV11-2; CDR3 protein: CASSPLQGGWQETQYF
V gene: TRBV2; CDR3 protein: CASSYDWEGADYEQYF
V gene: TRBV5-1; CDR3 protein: CASSMVLQGAGEQYF
V gene: TRBV11-1; CDR3 protein: CASSSRGRGHEAQYF
V gene: TRBV9; CDR3 protein: CASSSRLGQGLAGANVLTF
V gene: TRBV2; CDR3 protein: CASSYLQGLGSNQPQHF
V gene: TRBV20-1; CDR3 protein: CSAREAGSLEKLFF
V gene: TRBV19; CDR3 protein: CASAAFEQRNTGELFF
V gene: TRBV6-6; CDR3 protein: CASRKPGQGWETQYF
V gene: TRBV7-6; CDR3 protein: CASSQRLAGGITGELFF
V gene: TRBV19; CDR3 protein: CASSIPGQGYEQYF
V gene: TRBV24-1; CDR3 protein: CATSEAGPLAGELFF
V gene: TRBV9; CDR3 protein: CASSVGTGVDEQYF